What follows are 26 T cell receptor beta chains derived from one specimen sequenced in a study of blood T cell repertoires in COVID-19. Sequenced by immunoSEQ multiplex PCR; TCRdb stores in-frame clones only, minus some. The table records about 290,000 clones, around nine tenths of them present only once. The sequencing sample was made of PBMCs or T cells enriched from blood (not recorded which). Receptor source: a middle-aged woman who had recovered from COVID-19.

The chain combines TRBV6-5 with TRBJ2-5, with 7 positions matching TRBD2. The CDR3 extends over 13 amino acids. In germline, CDR1 is MNHEY, CDR2 SVGAGI. V lost 5 bases and J lost 3; bases outside the gene matches: 3. The chain's CDR3 is CASSIAGEETQYF. DNA for the CDR3: TGTGCCAGCAGTATAGCGGGTGAAGAGACCCAGTACTTC.

The chain joins TRBV29-1 to TRBJ2-3, with D perhaps TRBD1 (6 bases). From germline, CDR1 is SQVTM and CDR2 ANQGSEA. CDR3 size: 12 residues. Trimming removed 6 bases at V and 7 bases at J, with 14 bases between. CDR3 in DNA: TGCAGCGTGGGGGCCCGCGGTTATACGCAGTATTTT. Translation: CSVGARGYTQYF.

The chain links TRBV9 to TRBJ2-7, with TRBD1 matching over 9 bases. The germline V gene has CDR1 SGDLS and CDR2 YYNGEE. V lost 3 bases, J lost 2 bases, and 12 bases stayed unmatched. The CDR3 runs to 17 residues. CDR3 sequence reads: CASSASVGTGWAYEQYF. DNA of the CDR3: TGTGCCAGCAGCGCTTCAGTCGGGACAGGGTGGGCCTACGAGCAGTACTTC.

The chain has TRBV18 and TRBJ1-2, with D perhaps TRBD1 (5 bases). Trimming shortened V by 3 bases and J by 5 bases, and 10 bases separated the two germline ends. This CDR3 has 13 amino acids. Germline assignment: CDR1 KGHSH and CDR2 LQKENI. This chain's CDR3 is CASSPGRDYGYTF. The CDR3 DNA sequence: TGTGCCAGCTCACCCGGCAGGGATTATGGCTACACCTTC.

The rearrangement links TRBV5-4 to TRBJ1-1; D is possibly TRBD1 (6 bases). Per the germline V gene, CDR1 is SGHNT and CDR2 is YYREEE (reference sequence). The CDR3 sequence is 14 residues long. V gave up 5 bases and J gave up 0 bases, with 11 bases separating them. The CDR3 DNA sequence: TGTGCCAGCAGTGTGGGGGCTATGAACACTGAAGCTTTCTTT. It is translated as CASSVGAMNTEAFF.

The chain couples TRBV5-1 to TRBJ2-5, with D tentatively TRBD1 (6 bases). Germline CDR1 reads SGHRS; CDR2 reads YFSETQ. V shed 0 bases and J shed 5 bases, with 17 bases lying between them. This CDR3 contains 16 residues. CDR3 bases: TGCGCCAGCAGCTTGGGTTCGGCAGGGGAGTCGGAGACCCAGTACTTC. Translated: CASSLGSAGESETQYF.

V gene TRBV10-3 combines with J gene TRBJ2-7, with 7 nucleotides matching TRBD1. CDR1 is ENHRY and CDR2 is SYGVKD in the germline V gene. The length of the CDR3 is 18 residues. With 2 bases clipped from V and 0 bases from J, the junction kept 13 bases outside the gene matches. The CDR3 region is CAISESGITGQISYEQYF. The CDR3 coding sequence is TGTGCCATCAGTGAGAGTGGGATAACGGGACAGATCTCCTACGAGCAGTACTTC.

The rearrangement joins TRBV6-6 to TRBJ1-2; 8 bases align to TRBD1. Germline V CDR1 and CDR2: MNHNY, SVGAGI (reference sequence). The CDR3 consists of 13 residues. V gave up 6 bases and J gave up 6 bases; unmatched junction bases: 6. CDR3 nucleotides: TGTGCCAGCAGGGACAGGGAGGTTGATGGCTACACCTTC. It yields the protein CASRDREVDGYTF.

V and J are TRBV7-8 and TRBJ2-2; TRBD1 is a possible D gene (5 bases). The CDR3 is 16 amino acids. Trimming left V 5 bases short and J 2 bases short, with 15 bases between. Germline values: CDR1 SGHVS, CDR2 FQNEAQ. As DNA, the CDR3 is TGTGCCAGCAGCCCTCTCGCAAGGGGTAACACCGGGGAGCTGTTTTTT. Translating gives CASSPLARGNTGELFF.

V is TRBV7-2 and J is TRBJ2-7; D remains ambiguous. CDR1 is SGHTA and CDR2 is FQGNSA in the germline V gene. The CDR3 has 14 amino acids. V was cut by 5 bases and J by 2 bases, with 13 bases left in between. CDR3 DNA sequence: TGTGCCAGCAGCCCCTCCCGCGGCGCCTACGAGCAGTACTTC. This sequence encodes CASSPSRGAYEQYF.

The V gene is TRBV5-4, the J gene TRBJ1-1; D is undetermined. V lost 1 base and J 0 bases, leaving 4 bases between the germline ends. Germline V gene data show CDR1 as SGHNT and CDR2 as YYREEE (reference sequence). The CDR3 has 13 amino acids. The CDR3 DNA reads as TGTGCCAGCAGCTTGTCGGTGAACACTGAAGCTTTCTTT. Its protein product is CASSLSVNTEAFF.

The chain employs TRBV7-3 and TRBJ1-2; TRBD1 agrees at 8 bases. V dropped 4 bases and J dropped 7; count of bases not matched to a gene: 14. Germline-derived CDR1 and CDR2 are SGHTA and FQGTGA. The CDR3 runs to 16 residues. CDR3 residues: CASSWDSGQVSTGYTF. DNA for the CDR3: TGTGCCAGCAGCTGGGATTCGGGACAGGTCTCTACTGGCTACACCTTC.

The V gene is TRBV9, the J gene TRBJ2-3; 13 bases match TRBD2. The germline gives CDR1 SGDLS, CDR2 YYNGEE. This CDR3 has 16 residues. J gave up 1 base and V 2 bases, and 1 base lay outside the gene matches. DNA of the CDR3: TGTGCCAGCAGCGTTGGGACTAGCGGGGGCACAGATACGCAGTATTTT. Its protein is CASSVGTSGGTDTQYF.

CDR3 nucleotide sequence: TGTGCCAGCAGAGCCTCCCCGACAGTACACAATCAGCCCCAGCATTTT. It is translated as CASRASPTVHNQPQHF. The gene calls are TRBV2 and TRBJ1-5, with a weak D call TRBD1 (5 bases). The germline V gene has CDR1 SNHLY and CDR2 FYNNEI. The CDR3 loop spans 16 amino acids. V was clipped by 6 bases and J by 3 bases, with 18 bases between them.

The chain recombines TRBV28 with TRBJ1-4; TRBD1 matches 8 bases. Germline lookup yields CDR1 MDHEN and CDR2 SYDVKM. The length of the CDR3 is 16 residues. V was clipped by 6 bases and J by 0 bases; unmatched bases: 6. Written as DNA, the CDR3 is TGTGCCAGCAGCATGACAGGGGCCGCAACTAATGAAAAACTGTTTTTT. Its protein product is CASSMTGAATNEKLFF.

The chain couples TRBV19 to TRBJ1-2; no definite D call. The CDR3 extends over 13 amino acids. CDR1 LNHDA and CDR2 SQIVND come from the germline V gene (reference sequence). V was shortened by 2 bases and J by 8 bases, with 12 bases between the two germline ends. The CDR3 here is CASSINRSAGYTF. DNA for the CDR3: TGTGCCAGTAGTATAAACCGAAGCGCAGGCTACACCTTC.

CDR3 nucleotides: TGTGCCAGCAGTACAGGTTATAGCAATCAGCCCCAGCATTTT. It translates to CASSTGYSNQPQHF. The V call is TRBV3-1 (or the pseudogene TRBV3-2), the J call TRBJ1-5; tentative D call: TRBD1 (5 bases). Germline CDR1 and CDR2: LGHDT and YNNKEL (reference sequence). Deletions cut 6 bases from V and 0 bases from J, with 9 bases between. The CDR3 has 14 amino acids.

The gene calls are TRBV7-9 and TRBJ1-2; D is perhaps TRBD1 (5 bases). V was clipped by 3 bases and J by 3 bases, with 14 bases between them. Germline V CDR1 and CDR2: SEHNR, FQNEAQ (reference sequence). This CDR3 region has 15 residues. The CDR3, as DNA: TGTGCCAGCAGCTTCGCAAACGGGGGAGACTATGGCTACACCTTC. Protein sequence: CASSFANGGDYGYTF.

The genes are TRBV4-3 and TRBJ1-3, with D uncertain. With 0 bases removed from V and 0 bases from J, the gap between germline ends came to 6 bases. Looked up from germline, CDR1 is LGHNA and CDR2 is YSLEER. The CDR3 spans 15 residues. CDR3 region: CASSQDPSSGNTIYF. The CDR3 region has the DNA TGCGCCAGCAGCCAAGACCCTAGCTCTGGAAACACCATATATTTT.

The J gene is TRBJ2-2, the V gene TRBV19; 8 positions match TRBD2. CDR3 size: 18 residues. The germline V gene encodes CDR1 LNHDA and CDR2 SQIVND (reference sequence). V shed 3 bases, J shed 3 bases, and the junction held 12 bases outside the gene matches. DNA for the CDR3: TGTGCCAGTAGTATCGTATTCGGGGGGGAGGAGGACACCGGGGAGCTGTTTTTT. Amino acids: CASSIVFGGEEDTGELFF.

The chain combines TRBV4-3 with TRBJ2-3, with 9 bases lining up with TRBD2. The length of the CDR3 is 15 residues. From germline, CDR1 is LGHNA and CDR2 YSLEER. J gave up 0 bases and V 6 bases, and 4 bases lay outside the gene matches. The CDR3 nucleotides read TGCGCCAGCAGTTTGACTAGCGGAAGCACAGATACGCAGTATTTT. Translated, it gives CASSLTSGSTDTQYF.

The count of this clone is one. The rearrangement joins TRBV25-1 to TRBJ1-6, with 7 nucleotides matching TRBD1. With 4 bases clipped from V and 7 bases from J, the junction kept 4 bases outside the gene matches. The CDR3 is 14 amino acids. Germline lookup yields CDR1 MGHDK and CDR2 SYGVNS. CDR3 sequence reads: CASSGDRGNSPLHF. CDR3 coding DNA: TGTGCCAGCAGTGGGGACAGAGGAAATTCACCCCTCCACTTT. The variable domain in full, with the rest retrieved from reference TRBV25-1 and TRBJ1-6, is EADIYQTPRYLVIGTGKKITLECSQTMGHDKMYWYQQDPGMELHLIHYSYGVNSTEKGDLSSESTVSRIRTEHFPLTLESARPSHTSQYLCASSGDRGNSPLHFGNGTRLTVT.

The genes are TRBV18 and TRBJ1-3; maybe TRBD1 (6 bases). Germline V gene data show CDR1 as KGHSH and CDR2 as LQKENI. This CDR3 has 15 amino acids. Trimming removed 1 base from V and 8 bases from J, with 15 bases in between. The CDR3 sequence: CASSPLGAGEDTIYF. In DNA form, the CDR3 reads TGTGCCAGCTCACCACTCGGGGCAGGGGAAGACACCATATATTTT.

The CDR3 nucleotides are TGTGCCAGCTCACCAGGGGCCTCTACAGATACGCAGTATTTT. Protein sequence: CASSPGASTDTQYF. The rearrangement links TRBV18 to TRBJ2-3; TRBD1 is a possible D gene (5 bases). Per germline, CDR1 KGHSH and CDR2 LQKENI. V was trimmed by 2 bases and J by 3 bases, leaving 9 bases between them. The length of the CDR3 is 14 residues.

The V call is TRBV29-1, the J call TRBJ1-1, with D maybe TRBD1 (5 bases). CDR3 length: 12 residues. In germline, CDR1 is SQVTM, CDR2 ANQGSEA. V was shortened by 7 bases and J by 1 base, with 10 bases between the two germline ends. This CDR3 reads CSGGTGNTEAFF. The CDR3 DNA sequence: TGCAGCGGGGGAACAGGGAACACTGAAGCTTTCTTT.

V usage is TRBV10-1 and J usage is TRBJ1-1; 9 nucleotides match TRBD1. In germline, CDR1 is WNHNN, CDR2 SYGVQD (reference sequence). The CDR3 covers 13 residues. The junction had 3 bases not matched to a gene; V was cut back by 4 bases and J by 6 bases. The CDR3: CASSAWTGAEAFF. In nucleotides, the CDR3 is TGCGCCAGCAGTGCCTGGACAGGGGCTGAAGCTTTCTTT.